The rows below give T cell receptor beta chains drawn from one sample of a study of identical twins. TCRdb ran MiXCR on the 5' RACE reads and lists one entry per CDR3 protein. The table includes hundreds of thousands of distinct CDR3 sequences, about a fifth detected once. This sample was also put to use in a study of yellow fever vaccine responses in identical twins.

Sequenced: CD4+ T cells sorted from blood. Receptor source: a woman aged 18-29 years in good health. Both conserved end residues are part of each CDR3. D genes are given only for firm matches. Some rows mark clone size as missing; the rest say once, few, many or name a class of expanded clone.

CDR3: CASSLGGLADNEQFF; DNA: TGCGCCAGCAGCTTGGGGGGACTAGCGGACAATGAGCAGTTCTTC; J: TRBJ2-1; size: -; V: TRBV5-1; D: TRBD2
CDR3: CASSPVGGAVTGELFF; DNA: TGTGCCAGCAGCCCCGTGGGGGGGGCCGTCACCGGGGAGCTGTTTTTT; J: TRBJ2-2; size: -; V: TRBV7-9; D: -
CDR3: CASNRDTSNQPQHF; DNA: TGTGCCAGTAACCGGGACACTAGCAATCAGCCCCAGCATTTT; J: TRBJ1-5; size: -; V: TRBV2; D: -
CDR3: CASSLARANSPLHF; DNA: TGTGCCAGCAGTTTAGCCAGGGCTAATTCACCCCTCCACTTT; J: TRBJ1-6; size: few; V: TRBV12-3/TRBV12-4; D: -
CDR3: CASSLAGGLGEAFF; DNA: TGCGCCAGCAGCTTGGCCGGGGGGCTGGGTGAAGCTTTCTTT; J: TRBJ1-1; size: -; V: TRBV5-1; D: -
CDR3: CASNTPGQGSPDELFF; DNA: TGTGCCAGCAATACGCCGGGACAGGGGTCACCAGACGAGCTGTTTTTT; J: TRBJ2-2; size: -; V: TRBV28; D: TRBD1
CDR3: CASSVRQERDEQYF; DNA: TGTGCCAGCAGCGTACGACAGGAGAGGGACGAGCAGTACTTC; J: TRBJ2-7; size: few; V: TRBV9; D: -
CDR3: CSVRGNQPQHF; DNA: TGCAGTGTCAGGGGTAATCAGCCCCAGCATTTT; J: TRBJ1-5; size: few; V: TRBV20-1; D: -
CDR3: CASSYSTGGLEKLFF; DNA: TGTGCCAGCAGTTACTCGACAGGGGGACTTGAAAAACTGTTTTTT; J: TRBJ1-4; size: few; V: TRBV6-5; D: TRBD1
CDR3: CASSLGQANNEQFF; DNA: TGCGCCAGCAGCTTGGGACAGGCAAACAATGAGCAGTTCTTC; J: TRBJ2-1; size: few; V: TRBV5-1; D: -
CDR3: CASSFNRPTGTDTQYF; DNA: TGTGCCAGCAGTTTTAACAGGCCGACCGGAACAGATACGCAGTATTTT; J: TRBJ2-3; size: few; V: TRBV12-3/TRBV12-4; D: -
CDR3: CSAPLRAFYNEQFF; DNA: TGCAGTGCCCCCCTCCGGGCGTTCTACAATGAGCAGTTCTTC; J: TRBJ2-1; size: few; V: TRBV20-1; D: -
CDR3: CASSKQGHNYGYTF; DNA: TGTGCCAGCAGCAAGCAGGGTCACAACTATGGCTACACCTTC; J: TRBJ1-2; size: -; V: TRBV11-3; D: -
CDR3: CASSLSSSGRKFF; DNA: TGTGCCAGCAGCTTATCATCGAGCGGGAGGAAGTTCTTC; J: TRBJ2-1; size: -; V: TRBV7-2; D: TRBD2
CDR3: CASSLSGPYNEQFF; DNA: TGCGCCAGCAGCTTGAGCGGGCCTTACAATGAGCAGTTCTTC; J: TRBJ2-1; size: -; V: TRBV5-1; D: -
CDR3: CASGLLGLAGVVRNYNEQFF; DNA: TGTGCTAGTGGTTTACTAGGACTAGCGGGCGTAGTGAGAAACTACAATGAGCAGTTCTTC; J: TRBJ2-1; size: -; V: TRBV12-5; D: TRBD2
CDR3: CASSSLRADTQYF; DNA: TGTGCCAGCAGTTCCCTCAGGGCAGATACGCAGTATTTT; J: TRBJ2-3; size: -; V: TRBV12-3/TRBV12-4; D: -
CDR3: CASTRGGLANTGELFF; DNA: TGTGCCAGCACCCGAGGGGGTCTGGCGAACACCGGGGAGCTGTTTTTT; J: TRBJ2-2; size: -; V: TRBV6-1; D: -
CDR3: CASSGSLRENEQYF; DNA: TGTGCCAGCAGCGGCTCGCTCAGGGAAAACGAGCAGTACTTC; J: TRBJ2-7; size: few; V: TRBV7-9; D: -
CDR3: CASSLTNDRGPTSSYEQYF; DNA: TGTGCCAGCAGCCTAACGAATGACAGGGGCCCTACTAGCTCCTACGAGCAGTACTTC; J: TRBJ2-7; size: -; V: TRBV11-1; D: TRBD1
CDR3: CASSPLLLRGRHQETQYF; DNA: TGTGCCAGCAGCCCGCTTCTCCTCCGAGGACGCCACCAAGAGACCCAGTACTTC; J: TRBJ2-5; size: few; V: TRBV11-2; D: -
CDR3: CASSWVQGKRDEQYF; DNA: TGCGCCAGCAGCTGGGTACAGGGGAAGCGAGACGAGCAGTACTTC; J: TRBJ2-7; size: -; V: TRBV5-1; D: TRBD1
CDR3: CASSTTSGRVYEQYF; DNA: TGTGCCAGCAGTACGACTAGCGGGAGGGTTTACGAGCAGTACTTC; J: TRBJ2-7; size: -; V: TRBV12-3/TRBV12-4; D: TRBD2
CDR3: CSARGGTSGSYEQYF; DNA: TGCAGCGCCAGGGGGGGGACTAGCGGGAGCTACGAGCAGTACTTC; J: TRBJ2-7; size: -; V: TRBV29-1; D: TRBD2
CDR3: CASSQSIGTAPNYGYTF; DNA: TGCGCCAGCAGCCAAAGCATCGGGACGGCGCCTAACTATGGCTACACCTTC; J: TRBJ1-2; size: -; V: TRBV4-1; D: -
CDR3: CASSQQSGLISPETQYF; DNA: TGTGCCAGCAGCCAACAGAGCGGACTTATAAGTCCAGAGACCCAGTACTTC; J: TRBJ2-5; size: -; V: TRBV3-1; D: -
CDR3: CASSLIVFTTSGNTIYF; DNA: TGTGCCAGCAGCTTAATAGTATTCACGACCTCTGGAAACACCATATATTTT; J: TRBJ1-3; size: -; V: TRBV7-2; D: -
CDR3: CASSSQGAGTGELFF; DNA: TGTGCCAGCAGTTCTCAGGGGGCGGGCACCGGGGAGCTGTTTTTT; J: TRBJ2-2; size: many; V: TRBV27; D: TRBD1
CDR3: CASSSGRTTNEKLFF; DNA: TGCGCCAGCAGCTCTGGAAGGACAACTAATGAAAAACTGTTTTTT; J: TRBJ1-4; size: few; V: TRBV5-1; D: -
CDR3: CASSPGTGASGANVLTF; DNA: TGTGCCAGCAGTCCCGGGACAGGGGCCTCTGGGGCCAACGTCCTGACTTTC; J: TRBJ2-6; size: few; V: TRBV7-9; D: TRBD1
CDR3: CASRTDRINTGELFF; DNA: TGTGCCAGCAGGACAGACAGAATCAACACCGGGGAGCTGTTTTTT; J: TRBJ2-2; size: -; V: TRBV28; D: -
CDR3: CASSAFSGSGDEQFF; DNA: TGTGCCAGTAGTGCTTTTAGCGGGAGTGGCGATGAGCAGTTCTTC; J: TRBJ2-1; size: -; V: TRBV19; D: TRBD2
CDR3: CSARDPLTGGDNEQFF; DNA: TGCAGTGCTAGAGACCCCCTTACGGGAGGGGACAATGAGCAGTTCTTC; J: TRBJ2-1; size: -; V: TRBV20-1; D: TRBD2
CDR3: CASRPGQSGANVLTF; DNA: TGTGCCAGCAGACCCGGACAGTCTGGGGCCAACGTCCTGACTTTC; J: TRBJ2-6; size: few; V: TRBV28; D: -
CDR3: CATRGLAGGLDEQFF; DNA: TGTGCCACCCGTGGGCTAGCGGGAGGTCTCGATGAGCAGTTCTTC; J: TRBJ2-1; size: few; V: TRBV10-3; D: TRBD2
CDR3: CASRSGTHLPSSTDTQYF; DNA: TGTGCCAGCAGGAGCGGGACCCACCTCCCATCTAGCACAGATACGCAGTATTTT; J: TRBJ2-3; size: -; V: TRBV27; D: TRBD2
CDR3: CASSLWATGELFF; DNA: TGTGCCAGCAGTTTATGGGCAACCGGGGAGCTGTTTTTT; J: TRBJ2-2; size: -; V: TRBV27; D: -
CDR3: CSVAGTPGNTIYF; DNA: TGCAGCGTTGCCGGGACACCTGGAAACACCATATATTTT; J: TRBJ1-3; size: many; V: TRBV29-1; D: -
CDR3: CATSDPGQGMYNEQFF; DNA: TGTGCCACCAGTGACCCGGGACAGGGAATGTACAATGAGCAGTTCTTC; J: TRBJ2-1; size: few; V: TRBV24-1; D: TRBD1
CDR3: CASSSPGSPLHF; DNA: TGCGCCAGCAGCTCCCCGGGATCACCCCTCCACTTT; J: TRBJ1-6; size: few; V: TRBV5-1; D: -
CDR3: CASSRGGAGELFF; DNA: TGTGCCAGCAGCCGGGGCGGTGCCGGGGAGCTGTTTTTT; J: TRBJ2-2; size: few; V: TRBV12-3/TRBV12-4; D: -
CDR3: CASRQGQLTGNTIYF; DNA: TGTGCCAGCAGGCAGGGACAGCTCACTGGAAACACCATATATTTT; J: TRBJ1-3; size: -; V: TRBV28; D: TRBD1
CDR3: CASSPQEFFKTQYF; DNA: TGTGCCAGCAGCCCCCAAGAGTTCTTCAAGACCCAGTACTTC; J: TRBJ2-5; size: few; V: TRBV11-2; D: -